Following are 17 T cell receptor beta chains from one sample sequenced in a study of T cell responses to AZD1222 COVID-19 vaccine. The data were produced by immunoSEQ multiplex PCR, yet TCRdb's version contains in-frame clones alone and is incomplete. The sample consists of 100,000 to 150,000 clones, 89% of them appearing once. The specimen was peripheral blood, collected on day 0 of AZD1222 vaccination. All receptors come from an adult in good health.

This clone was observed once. The CDR3 reads CATLDRVNTGELFF. The CDR3 DNA is TGTGCCACTTTGGACAGGGTGAACACCGGGGAGCTGTTTTTT. The genes are TRBV2 and TRBJ2-2, with 8 bases fitting TRBD1. This CDR3 has 14 amino acids. Per the germline V gene, CDR1 is SNHLY and CDR2 is FYNNEI. The J segment lost 1 base and the V segment lost 10 bases, leaving 5 bases of the junction unmatched.

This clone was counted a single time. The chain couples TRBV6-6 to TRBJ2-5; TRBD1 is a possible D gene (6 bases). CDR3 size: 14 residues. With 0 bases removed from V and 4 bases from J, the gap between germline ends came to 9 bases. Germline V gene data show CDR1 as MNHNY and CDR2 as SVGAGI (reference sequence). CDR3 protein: CASSYSTGRETQYF. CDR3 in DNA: TGTGCCAGCAGTTACTCGACAGGTCGAGAGACCCAGTACTTC.

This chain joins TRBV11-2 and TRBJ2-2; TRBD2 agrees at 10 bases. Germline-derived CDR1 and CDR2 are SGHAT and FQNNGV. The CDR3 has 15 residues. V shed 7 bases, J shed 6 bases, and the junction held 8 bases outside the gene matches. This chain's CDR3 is CASTSGRGWSGELFF. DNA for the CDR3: TGTGCCAGCACTAGCGGGAGAGGATGGTCCGGGGAGCTGTTTTTT.

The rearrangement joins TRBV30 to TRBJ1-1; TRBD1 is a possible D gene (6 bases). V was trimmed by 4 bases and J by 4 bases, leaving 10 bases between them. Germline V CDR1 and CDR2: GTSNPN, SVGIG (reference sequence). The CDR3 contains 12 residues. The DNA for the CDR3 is TGTGCCTGGATAGGAGGGGGCACTGAAGCTTTCTTT. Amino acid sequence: CAWIGGGTEAFF.

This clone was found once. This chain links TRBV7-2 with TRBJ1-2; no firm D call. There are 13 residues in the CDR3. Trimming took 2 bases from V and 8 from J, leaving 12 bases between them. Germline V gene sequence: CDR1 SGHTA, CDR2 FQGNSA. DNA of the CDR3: TGTGCCAGCAGCTTACCATTGTCCAGCGGCTACACCTTC. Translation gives CASSLPLSSGYTF.

The CDR3 here is CASSFGTSSTDTQYF. In DNA, the CDR3 is TGTGCCAGCAGCTTCGGGACTAGCAGCACAGATACGCAGTATTTT. The rearrangement joins TRBV11-3 to TRBJ2-3; 9 nucleotides line up with TRBD2. Germline-derived CDR1 and CDR2 are SGHNT and YENEEA. V gave up 3 bases and J gave up 0 bases; unmatched junction bases: 1. This CDR3 is built from 15 residues.

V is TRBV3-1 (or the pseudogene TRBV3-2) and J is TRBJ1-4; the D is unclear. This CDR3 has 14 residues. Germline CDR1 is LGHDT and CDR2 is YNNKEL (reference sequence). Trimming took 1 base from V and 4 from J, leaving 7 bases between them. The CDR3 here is CASSQAEGNEKLFF. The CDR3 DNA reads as TGTGCCAGCAGCCAAGCTGAGGGTAATGAAAAACTGTTTTTT.

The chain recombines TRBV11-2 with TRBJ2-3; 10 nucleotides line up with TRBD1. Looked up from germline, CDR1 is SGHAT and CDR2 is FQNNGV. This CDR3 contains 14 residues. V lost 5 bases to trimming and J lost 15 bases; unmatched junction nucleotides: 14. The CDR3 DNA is TGTGCCAGCAGCCCGAGGACAGGGGGGACGGGGCATTATTTT. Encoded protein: CASSPRTGGTGHYF.

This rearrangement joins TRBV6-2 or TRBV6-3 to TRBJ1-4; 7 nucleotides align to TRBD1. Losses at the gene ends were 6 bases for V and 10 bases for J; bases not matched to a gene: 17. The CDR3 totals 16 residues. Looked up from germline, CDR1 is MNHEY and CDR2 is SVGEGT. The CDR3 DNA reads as TGTGCCAGCAGCCCTGAACTGACAGGGAGTCGGGGAAAACTGTTTTTT. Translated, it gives CASSPELTGSRGKLFF.

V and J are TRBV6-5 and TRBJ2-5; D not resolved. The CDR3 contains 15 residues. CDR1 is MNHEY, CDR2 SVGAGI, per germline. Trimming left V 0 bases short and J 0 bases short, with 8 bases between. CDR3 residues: CASSYSWANQETQYF. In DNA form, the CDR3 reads TGTGCCAGCAGTTACTCGTGGGCGAACCAAGAGACCCAGTACTTC.

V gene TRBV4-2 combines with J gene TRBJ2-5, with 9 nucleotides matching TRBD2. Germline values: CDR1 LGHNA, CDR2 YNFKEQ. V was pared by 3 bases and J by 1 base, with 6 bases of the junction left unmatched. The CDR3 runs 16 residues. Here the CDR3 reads CASSQVAGALQETQYF. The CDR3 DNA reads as TGTGCCAGCAGCCAGGTAGCGGGGGCCCTCCAAGAGACCCAGTACTTC.

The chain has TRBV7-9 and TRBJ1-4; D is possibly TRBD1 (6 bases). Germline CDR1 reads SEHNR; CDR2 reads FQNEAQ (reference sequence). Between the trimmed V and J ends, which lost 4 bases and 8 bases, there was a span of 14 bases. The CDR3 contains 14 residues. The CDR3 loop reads CASSSRQESEKLFF. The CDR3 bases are TGTGCCAGCAGCTCCAGACAGGAGAGCGAAAAACTGTTTTTT.

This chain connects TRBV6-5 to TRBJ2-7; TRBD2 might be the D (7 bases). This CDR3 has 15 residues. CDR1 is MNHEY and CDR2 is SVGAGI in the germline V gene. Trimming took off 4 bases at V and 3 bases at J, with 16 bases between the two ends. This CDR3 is CASSSGGTRGYEQYF. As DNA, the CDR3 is TGTGCCAGCAGTTCGGGGGGCACAAGGGGCTACGAGCAGTACTTC.

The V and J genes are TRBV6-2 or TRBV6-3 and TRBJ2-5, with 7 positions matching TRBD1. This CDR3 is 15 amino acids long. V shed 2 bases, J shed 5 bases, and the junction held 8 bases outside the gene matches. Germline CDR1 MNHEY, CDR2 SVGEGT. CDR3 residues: CASSYGTADMETQYF. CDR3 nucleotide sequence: TGTGCCAGCAGTTACGGGACAGCGGATATGGAGACCCAGTACTTC.

The CDR3 bases are TGTGCCAGCAGCTCGTCAGGTTACGAGCAGTACTTC. It translates to CASSSSGYEQYF. The V gene is TRBV16, the J gene TRBJ2-7; D uncertain. This CDR3 contains 12 residues. Germline values: CDR1 KGHSY, CDR2 FQNENV. V was clipped by 5 bases and J by 4 bases, with 9 bases between them.

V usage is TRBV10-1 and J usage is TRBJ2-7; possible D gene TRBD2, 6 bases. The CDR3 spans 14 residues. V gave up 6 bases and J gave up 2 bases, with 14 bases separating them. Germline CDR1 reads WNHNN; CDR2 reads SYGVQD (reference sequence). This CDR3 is CASSPSVGTYEQYF. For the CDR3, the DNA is TGCGCCAGCAGCCCTAGCGTGGGGACCTACGAGCAGTACTTC.

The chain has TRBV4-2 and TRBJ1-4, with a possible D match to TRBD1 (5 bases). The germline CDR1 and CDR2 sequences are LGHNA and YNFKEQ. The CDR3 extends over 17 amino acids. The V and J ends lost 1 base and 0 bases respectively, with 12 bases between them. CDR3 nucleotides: TGTGCCAGCAGCCAAGGAGATGGGGCTGCAACTAATGAAAAACTGTTTTTT. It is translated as CASSQGDGAATNEKLFF.